A single sample gave rise to the 5 T cell receptor beta chains below, sequenced in a study of shared clonotypes between healthy human individuals. The method was immunoSEQ multiplex PCR; TCRdb's version includes in-frame clones alone and lacks a portion of them. The top ten hold roughly 1.2% of the sample, which has about 2 million clones, roughly 94% seen once. CD45RO negativity and positive selection for CCR7 defined naive CD8 cells, a population that excluded terminally differentiated effector memory CD45RA+ cells. Sequences were obtained from naive CD8+ T cells sorted from blood. Receptors were obtained from a man between 18 and 35 years old in good health.

The chain carries TRBV7-8 and TRBJ2-7; TRBD2 is a possible D gene (5 bases). In germline, CDR1 is SGHVS, CDR2 FQNEAQ. The CDR3 has 13 amino acids. Trimming took 5 bases from V and 5 from J, leaving 13 bases between them. CDR3 in DNA: TGTGCCAGCAGCCCCCCGTTCGGGGACGAGCAGTACTTC. Protein: CASSPPFGDEQYF.

The V gene is TRBV12-2, the J gene TRBJ2-2; TRBD2, as called in the table, went unchecked against the DNA. TRBV12-2 is shown as a pseudogene. The CDR3 runs 19 residues. As DNA, the CDR3 is TGTGCAAGTCGCTTAGTAAGGACTAGCGGGGCGGCCTCCACCGGGGAGCTGTTTTTT. Translated: CASRLVRTSGAASTGELFF.

This rearrangement joins TRBV11-3 to TRBJ2-5; 8 bases map to TRBD2. The V and J ends lost 1 base and 4 bases, in that order; junction bases with no gene match: 8. The CDR3 consists of 16 residues. CDR1 is SGHNT and CDR2 is YENEEA in the germline V gene. The CDR3 DNA reads as TGTGCCAGCAGCTTAGCGGGGGGGGTTTGCGGAGAGACCCAGTACTTC. Translation: CASSLAGGVCGETQYF.

V and J are TRBV4-1 and TRBJ2-7; D not resolved. The CDR3 has 14 amino acids. Germline V gene lookup returns CDR1 MGHRA and CDR2 YSYEKL. Trimming stripped 1 base from V and 4 bases from J, with 11 bases between. In nucleotides, the CDR3 is TGCGCCAGCAGCCAAGGTACGCGGCCTTACGAGCAGTACTTC. It codes for CASSQGTRPYEQYF.

V and J are TRBV5-1 and TRBJ2-7; D not resolved. CDR3 length: 14 amino acids. V dropped 2 bases and J dropped 2 bases, with 11 bases sitting between them. Germline CDR1 and CDR2: SGHRS and YFSETQ. Here the CDR3 DNA reads TGCGCCAGCAGCTTAGAAGAGGAGCCCTACGAGCAGTACTTC. Translating gives CASSLEEEPYEQYF.